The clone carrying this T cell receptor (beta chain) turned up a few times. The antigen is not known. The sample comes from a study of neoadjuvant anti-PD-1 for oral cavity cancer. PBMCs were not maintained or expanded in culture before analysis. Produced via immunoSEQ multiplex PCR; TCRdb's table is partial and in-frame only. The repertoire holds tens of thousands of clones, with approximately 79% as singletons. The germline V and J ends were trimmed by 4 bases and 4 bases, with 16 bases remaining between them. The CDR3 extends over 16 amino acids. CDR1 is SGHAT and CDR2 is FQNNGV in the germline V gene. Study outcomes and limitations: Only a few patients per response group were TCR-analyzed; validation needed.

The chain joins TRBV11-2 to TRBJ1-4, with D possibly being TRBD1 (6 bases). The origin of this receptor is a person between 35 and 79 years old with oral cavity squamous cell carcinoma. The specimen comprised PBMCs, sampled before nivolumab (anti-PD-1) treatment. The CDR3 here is CASSSPGGGGNEKLFF. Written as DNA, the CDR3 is TGTGCCAGCAGCTCACCGGGGGGCGGCGGTAATGAAAAACTGTTTTTT.